Each of the 8 T cell receptor beta chains below was sequenced from the same sample in a study of blood T cell repertoires in COVID-19. Assay: immunoSEQ multiplex PCR; the TCRdb copy retains only in-frame clones and omits some. In the table there are approximately 70,000 clones, approximately 87% of which are singletons. Sequenced: peripheral blood. Source of these receptors: a human donor in a cohort sampled during active COVID-19.

This chain connects TRBV25-1 to TRBJ1-5, with D perhaps matching TRBD1 (5 bases). The CDR3 sequence is 16 residues long. V was trimmed by 1 base and J by 1 base, leaving 11 bases between them. Per germline, CDR1 MGHDK and CDR2 SYGVNS. In DNA form, the CDR3 reads TGTGCCAGCAGTGAATCGGGGGTCGGGAGCAATCAGCCCCAGCATTTT. Protein: CASSESGVGSNQPQHF.

This clone has a handful of counts. The chain has TRBV10-2 and TRBJ2-5; TRBD2 matches at 9 bases. CDR1 and CDR2 from the germline V gene are WSHSY and SAAADI. CDR3 size: 15 residues. The ends lost 7 bases at V and 2 bases at J; junction bases unmatched: 8. CDR3 loop: CASTRSGGLQETQYF. CDR3 bases: TGCGCCAGCACCCGCAGCGGGGGGCTTCAAGAGACCCAGTACTTC.

The genes are TRBV7-2 and TRBJ1-2, with TRBD1 matching over 7 bases. Germline V gene data show CDR1 as SGHTA and CDR2 as FQGNSA. The V gene end was trimmed by 5 bases and the J gene end by 1 base; junction bases not matched to a gene: 7. The CDR3 covers 15 residues. The CDR3 sequence is CASSDHRGSNYGYTF. CDR3 bases: TGTGCCAGCAGCGACCACAGGGGAAGTAACTATGGCTACACCTTC. The full variable domain, its missing parts supplied by reference TRBV7-2 and TRBJ1-2, is GAGVSQSPSNKVTEKGKDVELRCDPISGHTALYWYRQSLGQGLEFLIYFQGNSAPDKSGLPSDRFSAERTGGSVSTLTIQRTQQEDSAVYLCASSDHRGSNYGYTFGSGTRLTVV.

This rearrangement joins TRBV7-7 to TRBJ2-1, with TRBD2 matching over 7 bases. V was clipped by 5 bases and J by 8 bases; unmatched bases: 12. This CDR3 contains 15 residues. CDR1 is SSHAT, CDR2 FNYEAQ, per germline (reference sequence). The CDR3 reads CASSQARGDRDEQFF. The CDR3 DNA reads as TGTGCCAGCAGCCAAGCCCGGGGGGACCGGGATGAGCAGTTCTTC.

This chain uses TRBV28 with TRBJ2-1, with 8 bases matching TRBD2. CDR3 length: 16 residues. J lost 4 bases, V lost 5 bases, and 10 bases had no gene match. Germline V gene sequence: CDR1 MDHEN, CDR2 SYDVKM. In DNA, the CDR3 is TGTGCCAGCAGTGGACCGGGAGGGCCTCTTTACAATGAGCAGTTCTTC. Its protein is CASSGPGGPLYNEQFF.

The chain links TRBV6-2 or TRBV6-3 to TRBJ1-1; no reliable D call. CDR1 MNHEY and CDR2 SVGEGT come from the germline V gene. V was cut by 2 bases and J by 7 bases, with 11 bases left in between. The CDR3 covers 13 residues. For the CDR3, the DNA is TGTGCCAGCAGTTACAGTTCCGCTAATGAAGCTTTCTTT. Its protein product is CASSYSSANEAFF.

The J gene is TRBJ2-1, the V gene TRBV4-1; TRBD2 matches 14 bases. Germline CDR1 MGHRA, CDR2 YSYEKL. V trimming: 0 bases; J trimming: 9 bases; junction bases outside the gene matches: 4. The CDR3 spans 16 residues. The CDR3 region is CASSQDRLAGGSEQFF. The DNA of the CDR3 is TGCGCCAGCAGCCAAGATCGACTAGCGGGGGGGAGTGAGCAGTTCTTC.

The chain carries TRBV5-1 and TRBJ2-1, with a tentative D call TRBD2 (5 bases). The CDR3 loop spans 16 amino acids. From germline, CDR1 is SGHRS and CDR2 YFSETQ. With 4 bases removed from V and 4 bases from J, the gap between germline ends came to 18 bases. In nucleotides, the CDR3 is TGCGCCAGCAGCCCCCCACACTCTCGGGGTTACAATGAGCAGTTCTTC. Residues: CASSPPHSRGYNEQFF.